Each of the 26 T cell receptor beta chains below was sequenced from the same sample in a study of CD8+CD57+ T cells in acquired aplastic anemia (dated by TCRdb to the late 2010s). Sequencing was performed on an Illumina HiSeq 2000. Genomic DNA was used as template for profiling of TCR beta VDJ combinations and CDR3 sequences. TCRdb cleaned the public reads at Q25 with fastp, built clones with MiXCR and kept in-frame beta chains. Each entry merges the rows of one CDR3 protein and shows their most common DNA and genes. In all, the sample holds 100,000 to 150,000 distinct CDR3 sequences, and 45% to 60% of those were seen once. The top ten clonotypes cover about 31% of the sample. Flow cytometry had shown CD8+CD57+ cell expansion in the patients selected for sequencing. Material: sorted CD4+, CD8+, or CD8+CD57+ T cells (not recorded which) from PBMCs. These receptors were obtained from a human donor with aplastic anemia.

In its sample, this clonotype was seen a few times. J is TRBJ2-2 and V is TRBV2; 10 bases map to TRBD1. V lost 8 bases and J lost 3; bases outside the gene matches: 3. There are 14 residues in the CDR3. The V gene's germline CDR1 is SNHLY and CDR2 FYNNEI. The CDR3 reads CASRGQGYTGELFF. In DNA form, the CDR3 reads TGTGCCAGCCGGGGACAGGGGTACACCGGGGAGCTGTTTTTT. Full variable domain (rest looked up from reference TRBV2 and TRBJ2-2): EPEVTQTPSHQVTQMGQEVILRCVPISNHLYFYWYRQILGQKVEFLVSFYNNEISEKSEIFDDQFSVERPDGSNFTLKIRSTKLEDSAMYFCASRGQGYTGELFFGEGSRLTVL.

The rearrangement joins TRBV7-2 to TRBJ1-1, with 9 bases matching TRBD1. Germline trimming cut 7 bases from V and 5 bases from J; bases unmatched to any gene: 8. CDR1 and CDR2 (germline): SGHTA, FQGNSA. CDR3 length: 14 amino acids. The CDR3 DNA reads as TGTGCCAGCAAACCACAGGGGGCGAGGACTGAAGCTTTCTTT. Residues: CASKPQGARTEAFF.

The V gene is TRBV10-3, the J gene TRBJ2-1; TRBD2 matches 9 bases. V gave up 2 bases and J gave up 8 bases; unmatched junction bases: 13. The germline gives CDR1 ENHRY, CDR2 SYGVKD. The CDR3 runs 17 residues. CDR3 DNA sequence: TGTGCCATCAGTGAGGGGTCTAGCGGGATCACCGGCGATGAGCAGTTCTTC. Encoded protein: CAISEGSSGITGDEQFF.

This clonotype was recorded at least ten times. The chain is built from TRBV11-2 and TRBJ1-2; D is undetermined. The CDR3 is 13 residues long. With 0 bases removed from V and 8 bases from J, the gap between germline ends came to 10 bases. Per germline, CDR1 SGHAT and CDR2 FQNNGV. The CDR3 is CASSLDAGGGYTF. DNA for the CDR3: TGTGCCAGCAGCTTAGACGCGGGTGGGGGCTACACCTTC.

This clonotype occurred a few times. The chain uses TRBV15 and TRBJ2-1; the match to TRBD1 covers 7 bases. The CDR3 covers 16 residues. The germline V gene encodes CDR1 LNHNV and CDR2 YYDKDF (reference sequence). V lost 1 base to trimming and J lost 6 bases; unmatched junction nucleotides: 9. CDR3 protein: CATSRGDRVGFNEQFF. CDR3 in DNA: TGTGCCACCAGCAGAGGTGACAGGGTGGGATTCAATGAGCAGTTCTTC. Variable domain in full (rest from reference TRBV15 and TRBJ2-1): DAMVIQNPRYQVTQFGKPVTLSCSQTLNHNVMYWYQQKSSQAPKLLFHYYDKDFNNEADTPDNFQSRRPNTSFCFLDIRSPGLGDTAMYLCATSRGDRVGFNEQFFGPGTRLTVL.

The CDR3 spells CASSLRAGGSRYEQYF. The CDR3 DNA follows: TGTGCCAGCAGCTTACGTGCGGGGGGCTCTCGGTACGAGCAGTACTTC. The chain carries TRBV11-1 and TRBJ2-7; 8 bases are shared with TRBD2. With V trimmed by 2 bases and J by 4 bases, 10 bases remained unmatched. In germline, CDR1 is SGHAT, CDR2 FQDESV (reference sequence). This CDR3 has 16 residues.

This chain joins TRBV7-8 and TRBJ1-1; D is ambiguous. This CDR3 region has 15 residues. Trimming removed 0 bases from V and 1 base from J, with 9 bases in between. CDR1 is SGHVS and CDR2 is FQNEAQ in the germline V gene. The CDR3 sequence is CASSLAGRPNTEAFF. Here the CDR3 DNA reads TGTGCCAGCAGCTTAGCGGGCAGACCGAACACTGAAGCTTTCTTT.

CDR3 coding DNA: TGTGCCATCAGCCGGGACACGGTGAACACTGAAGCTTTCTTT. This gives the protein CAISRDTVNTEAFF. This rearrangement joins TRBV10-3 to TRBJ1-1; D possibly corresponds to TRBD1 (6 bases). Trimming cost V 6 bases and J 0 bases, with 11 bases left between them. CDR1 ENHRY and CDR2 SYGVKD come from the germline V gene. CDR3 length: 14 amino acids.

This clonotype came up a few times. V usage is TRBV29-1 and J usage is TRBJ2-1, with TRBD1 identical over 8 bases. The CDR3 runs 15 residues. Germline assignment: CDR1 SQVTM and CDR2 ANQGSEA. Trimming took 4 bases from V and 7 from J; bases not matched to a gene: 12. CDR3 DNA sequence: TGCAGCGTTGCCGGAGGACAGGGAGCTTCTAATGAGCAGTTCTTC. It is translated as CSVAGGQGASNEQFF.

As concerns this clonotype: A single base separates this from a much larger clone, so it may be a read error. The conserved phenylalanine or tryptophan is not found at the CDR3 terminus, so this likely reflects a read error. The chain employs TRBV4-1 and TRBJ1-1; D not certain. The germline V gene encodes CDR1 MGHRA and CDR2 YSYEKL. V gave up 1 base and J gave up 2 bases, with 5 bases separating them. This CDR3 has 13 amino acids. CDR3 protein: CASSQAVNTEAFS. The CDR3 DNA is TGCGCCAGCAGCCAAGCAGTCAACACTGAAGCTTTCTCT.

CDR3 coding DNA: TGTGCCTGGAGTGCGGACAGTCCCTACGAGCAGTACTTC. Translating it yields CAWSADSPYEQYF. This chain links TRBV30 with TRBJ2-7; weak D call: TRBD1 (6 bases). The germline gives CDR1 GTSNPN, CDR2 SVGIG (reference sequence). This CDR3 spans 13 amino acids. Trimming pared 1 base from V and 2 bases from J, leaving 9 bases between. Based on the CDR3 plus reference TRBV30 and TRBJ2-7, the full variable domain is SQTIHQWPATLVQPVGSPLSLECTVEGTSNPNLYWYRQAAGRGLQLLFYSVGIGQISSEVPQNLSASRPQDRQFILSSKKLLLSDSGFYLCAWSADSPYEQYFGPGTRLTVT.

The V gene is TRBV9, the J gene TRBJ1-1, with D tentatively TRBD1 (5 bases). Germline V gives CDR1 SGDLS, CDR2 YYNGEE. V was shortened by 3 bases and J by 4 bases, with 13 bases between the two germline ends. This CDR3 is 14 amino acids long. CDR3 region: CASSDGGGGTEAFF. As DNA, the CDR3 is TGTGCCAGCAGCGATGGGGGAGGTGGCACTGAAGCTTTCTTT.

This clonotype appeared many times. This chain connects TRBV4-3 to TRBJ1-4, with D unclear. Germline values: CDR1 LGHNA, CDR2 YSLEER. The CDR3 totals 16 residues. V was pared by 0 bases and J by 0 bases, with 8 bases between. The CDR3 is CASSQDLVATNEKLFF. CDR3 DNA sequence: TGCGCCAGCAGCCAAGATCTGGTTGCAACTAATGAAAAACTGTTTTTT.

There are a few counts of this clonotype. The rearrangement joins TRBV3-1 to TRBJ2-7; 11 bases match TRBD1. This CDR3 is built from 16 residues. Per the germline V gene, CDR1 is LGHDT and CDR2 is YNNKEL (reference sequence). J was trimmed by 4 bases and V by 6 bases; bases with no gene match: 11. This chain's CDR3 is CASSPAYGQGAYEQYF. CDR3 in DNA: TGTGCCAGCAGTCCTGCGTATGGACAGGGGGCATACGAGCAGTACTTC.

This sequence joins TRBV19 and TRBJ2-3; D is ambiguous. The V and J ends lost 5 bases and 3 bases respectively, with 12 bases between them. Germline lookup yields CDR1 LNHDA and CDR2 SQIVND (reference sequence). This CDR3 has 14 amino acids. CDR3 coding DNA: TGTGCCAGTAGTCTCTCTTTGGGTACAGATACGCAGTATTTT. Protein sequence: CASSLSLGTDTQYF.

This clonotype showed up many times. The rearrangement links TRBV29-1 to TRBJ2-3; D call uncertain. V lost 8 bases and J 6 bases, leaving 9 bases between the germline ends. Germline CDR1 and CDR2: SQVTM and ANQGSEA. The CDR3 is 10 amino acids. In DNA form, the CDR3 reads TGCAGCCTTCGTAGGGATACGCAGTATTTT. Translation: CSLRRDTQYF.

This clonotype occurred many times. The chain is built from TRBV7-6 and TRBJ2-2; D remains ambiguous. The CDR3 is 18 amino acids. Germline V gene data show CDR1 as SGHVS and CDR2 as FNYEAQ. The V gene lost 1 base and the J gene lost 4 bases, with 19 bases spanning the gap. The CDR3 DNA is TGTGCCAGCAGCTTAGTCGGACCGGGTTACTATGTCACCGGGGAGCTGTTTTTT. The encoded protein is CASSLVGPGYYVTGELFF.

This clonotype was counted at least ten times. This sequence joins TRBV13 and TRBJ2-1, with D maybe TRBD2 (5 bases). CDR3 length: 15 amino acids. Per the germline V gene, CDR1 is PRHDT and CDR2 is FYEKMQ (reference sequence). V was cut by 2 bases and J by 0 bases, with 8 bases left in between. CDR3 loop: CASSLTGYSYNEQFF. DNA for the CDR3: TGTGCCAGCAGCTTAACGGGGTACTCCTACAATGAGCAGTTCTTC. Based on the CDR3 plus reference TRBV13 and TRBJ2-1, the full variable domain is AAGVIQSPRHLIKEKRETATLKCYPIPRHDTVYWYQQGPGQDPQFLISFYEKMQSDKGSIPDRFSAQQFSDYHSELNMSSLELGDSALYFCASSLTGYSYNEQFFGPGTRLTVL.

In the case of this clonotype: The conserved phenylalanine or tryptophan is not found at the CDR3 terminus, so this likely reflects a read error. CDR3 in DNA: TGTGCCAGCTTCGGGGGGGCAATCACAGATACGCAGTATTCT. The encoded protein is CASFGGAITDTQYS. The J gene is TRBJ2-3, the V gene TRBV2; 8 bases are a match to TRBD2. The CDR3 runs 14 residues. V trimming: 8 bases; J trimming: 2 bases; junction bases outside the gene matches: 6. In germline, CDR1 is SNHLY, CDR2 FYNNEI.

Here the CDR3 DNA reads TGTGCCAGCAGCCCCTACTCTGGAAACACCATATATTTT. Amino acid sequence: CASSPYSGNTIYF. The chain employs TRBV7-2 and TRBJ1-3, with no clear D. Germline assignment: CDR1 SGHTA and CDR2 FQGNSA. V lost 5 bases and J 0 bases, leaving 5 bases between the germline ends. The CDR3 runs to 13 residues.

The chain couples TRBV7-2 to TRBJ1-2; tentatively, D is TRBD1 (5 bases). The V and J ends lost 5 bases and 4 bases respectively, with 17 bases between them. CDR1 and CDR2 from the germline V gene are SGHTA and FQGNSA. The CDR3 is 15 amino acids. Written as DNA, the CDR3 is TGTGCCAGCAGCATGGACAATAGAGTTGTCTATGGCTACACCTTC. It specifies CASSMDNRVVYGYTF.

This chain joins TRBV7-3 and TRBJ2-1; 14 bases are shared with TRBD2. The CDR3 is 17 amino acids. The V gene end was trimmed by 4 bases and the J gene end by 8 bases; junction bases not matched to a gene: 10. Germline CDR1 is SGHTA and CDR2 is FQGTGA. The CDR3 DNA reads TGTGCCAGCAGCTCCGGGACTAGCGGGGGCTTTTTGGATGAGCAGTTCTTC. This translates into CASSSGTSGGFLDEQFF.

V and J are TRBV14 and TRBJ2-1, with 7 nucleotides matching TRBD2. Trimming took 5 bases from V and 1 from J; bases not matched to a gene: 8. The CDR3 runs 16 residues. Germline assignment: CDR1 SGHDN and CDR2 FVKESK. In DNA form, the CDR3 reads TGTGCCAGCAGCATAGAGCTAGCGGTGTCCTACAATGAGCAGTTCTTC. Encoded protein: CASSIELAVSYNEQFF.

The genes are TRBV11-1 and TRBJ2-2; TRBD1 matches at 7 bases. This CDR3 contains 14 residues. V lost 8 bases to trimming and J lost 6 bases; unmatched junction nucleotides: 9. Germline loops: CDR1 SGHAT, CDR2 FQDESV (reference sequence). The CDR3 sequence is CASSQRQGAGELFF. The CDR3 coding sequence is TGTGCCAGCTCGCAACGACAGGGTGCCGGGGAGCTGTTTTTT. The full variable domain, its missing parts supplied by reference TRBV11-1 and TRBJ2-2, is EAEVAQSPRYKITEKSQAVAFWCDPISGHATLYWYRQILGQGPELLVQFQDESVVDDSQLPKDRFSAERLKGVDSTLKIQPAELGDSAMYLCASSQRQGAGELFFGEGSRLTVL.

At least ten counts were recorded for this clonotype. The chain is built from TRBV9 and TRBJ2-7; 11 bases align to TRBD2. Per the germline V gene, CDR1 is SGDLS and CDR2 is YYNGEE. The trim removed 4 bases at V and 7 bases at J, leaving 7 bases unmatched. The CDR3 spans 14 residues. CDR3 region: CASSLSSGGREQYF. The DNA for the CDR3 is TGTGCCAGCAGCCTTTCTAGCGGGGGGAGGGAGCAGTACTTC.

The table lists this clonotype with a count of one. The J gene is TRBJ2-4, the V gene TRBV19, with a possible D match to TRBD1 (6 bases). The germline CDR1 and CDR2 sequences are LNHDA and SQIVND (reference sequence). This CDR3 contains 15 residues. The V gene lost 9 bases and the J gene lost 0 bases, with 15 bases spanning the gap. CDR3 DNA sequence: TGTGCCAGCAGTGGACAGAACCTAGCCAAAAACATTCAGTACTTC. It specifies CASSGQNLAKNIQYF.